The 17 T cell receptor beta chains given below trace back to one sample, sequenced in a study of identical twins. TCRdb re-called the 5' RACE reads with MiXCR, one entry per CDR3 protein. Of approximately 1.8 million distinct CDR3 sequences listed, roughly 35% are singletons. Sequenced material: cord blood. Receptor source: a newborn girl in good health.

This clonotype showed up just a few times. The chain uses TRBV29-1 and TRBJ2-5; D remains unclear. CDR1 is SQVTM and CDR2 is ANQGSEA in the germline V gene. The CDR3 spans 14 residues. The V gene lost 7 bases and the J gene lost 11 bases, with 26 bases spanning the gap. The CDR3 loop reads CSGINTGGDNEQYF. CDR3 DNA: TGCAGCGGCATCAACACGGGCGGCGACAATGAGCAGTACTTC.

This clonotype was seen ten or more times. CDR3 sequence (DNA): TGTGCCAGCAGCGCTGGGACTAGCGGCAACAATGAGCAGTTCTTC. Its translation: CASSAGTSGNNEQFF. The J gene is TRBJ2-1, the V gene TRBV7-8; 11 bases line up with TRBD2. This CDR3 has 15 residues. Germline CDR1 and CDR2: SGHVS and FQNEAQ. J was trimmed by 5 bases and V by 5 bases; bases with no gene match: 5.

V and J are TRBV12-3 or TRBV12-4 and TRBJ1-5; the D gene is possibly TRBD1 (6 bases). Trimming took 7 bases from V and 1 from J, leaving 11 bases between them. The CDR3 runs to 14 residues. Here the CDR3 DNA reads TGTGCCAGCACGAACAGGGAGAGCAATCAGCCCCAGCATTTT. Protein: CASTNRESNQPQHF.

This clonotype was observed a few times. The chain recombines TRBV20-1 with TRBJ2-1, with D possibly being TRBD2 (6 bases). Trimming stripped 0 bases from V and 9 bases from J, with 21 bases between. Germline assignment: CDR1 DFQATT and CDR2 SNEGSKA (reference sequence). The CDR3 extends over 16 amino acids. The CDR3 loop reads CSARDPPQSTRGEQFF. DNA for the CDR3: TGCAGTGCTAGAGATCCACCCCAGTCGACTAGAGGTGAGCAGTTCTTC.

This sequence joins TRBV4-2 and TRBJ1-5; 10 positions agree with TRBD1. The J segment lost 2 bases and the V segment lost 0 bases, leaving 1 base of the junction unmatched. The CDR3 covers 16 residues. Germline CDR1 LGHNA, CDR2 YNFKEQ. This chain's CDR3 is CASSQETGGGNQPQHF. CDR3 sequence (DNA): TGTGCCAGCAGCCAAGAGACAGGGGGCGGCAATCAGCCCCAGCATTTT.

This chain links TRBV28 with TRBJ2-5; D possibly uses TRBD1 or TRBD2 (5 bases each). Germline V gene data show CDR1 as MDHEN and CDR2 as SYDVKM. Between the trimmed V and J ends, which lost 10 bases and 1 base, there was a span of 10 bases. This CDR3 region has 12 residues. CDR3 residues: CATQGPQETQYF. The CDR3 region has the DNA TGTGCCACCCAGGGACCCCAAGAGACCCAGTACTTC.

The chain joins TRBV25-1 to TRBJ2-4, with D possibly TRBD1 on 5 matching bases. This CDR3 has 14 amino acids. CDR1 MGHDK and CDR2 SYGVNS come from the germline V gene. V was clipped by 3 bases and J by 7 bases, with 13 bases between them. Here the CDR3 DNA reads TGTGCCAGCAGTGACCCTCTACAGGCGAACATTCAGTACTTC. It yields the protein CASSDPLQANIQYF. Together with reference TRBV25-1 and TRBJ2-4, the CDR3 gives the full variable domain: EADIYQTPRYLVIGTGKKITLECSQTMGHDKMYWYQQDPGMELHLIHYSYGVNSTEKGDLSSESTVSRIRTEHFPLTLESARPSHTSQYLCASSDPLQANIQYFGAGTRLSVL.

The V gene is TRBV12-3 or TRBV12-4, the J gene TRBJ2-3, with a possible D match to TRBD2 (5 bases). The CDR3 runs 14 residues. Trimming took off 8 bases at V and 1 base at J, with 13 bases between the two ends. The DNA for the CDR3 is TGTGCCAGCCGCGGGTACCGAGGCACAGATACGCAGTATTTT. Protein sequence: CASRGYRGTDTQYF.

CDR3 in amino acids: CSARGTGVLLGEQYF. CDR3 nucleotides: TGCAGTGCTAGGGGGACAGGAGTGCTCTTAGGCGAGCAGTACTTC. The chain has TRBV20-1 and TRBJ2-5; TRBD1 matches at 8 bases. The DNA matches TRBJ2-7 better at its end, which makes the J call doubtful. The CDR3 loop spans 15 amino acids. CDR1 is DFQATT, CDR2 SNEGSKA, per germline (reference sequence).

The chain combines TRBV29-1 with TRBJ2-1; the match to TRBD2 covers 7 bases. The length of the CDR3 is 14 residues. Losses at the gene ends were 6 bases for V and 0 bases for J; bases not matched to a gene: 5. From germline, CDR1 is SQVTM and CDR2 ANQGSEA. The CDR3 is CSVTTSHSYNEQFF. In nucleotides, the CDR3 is TGCAGCGTGACGACTAGCCACTCCTACAATGAGCAGTTCTTC.

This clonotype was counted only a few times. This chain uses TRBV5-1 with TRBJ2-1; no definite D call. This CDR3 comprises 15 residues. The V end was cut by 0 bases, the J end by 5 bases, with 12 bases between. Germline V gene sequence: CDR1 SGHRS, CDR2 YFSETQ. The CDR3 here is CASSLGRRIDNEQFF. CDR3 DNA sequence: TGCGCCAGCAGCTTGGGGCGGCGGATCGACAATGAGCAGTTCTTC.

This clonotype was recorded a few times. The CDR3: CASSQVAGPNEKLFF. The CDR3, as DNA: TGCGCCAGCAGCCAAGTGGCAGGGCCGAATGAAAAACTGTTTTTT. The V and J genes are TRBV4-1 and TRBJ1-4, with TRBD1 as a possible D gene (5 bases). Trimming pared 1 base from V and 5 bases from J, leaving 11 bases between. This CDR3 contains 15 residues. From germline, CDR1 is MGHRA and CDR2 YSYEKL.

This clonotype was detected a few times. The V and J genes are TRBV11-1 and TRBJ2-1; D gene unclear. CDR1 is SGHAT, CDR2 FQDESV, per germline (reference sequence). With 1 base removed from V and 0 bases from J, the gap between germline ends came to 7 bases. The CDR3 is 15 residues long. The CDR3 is CASSLVFGSYNEQFF. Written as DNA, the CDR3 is TGTGCCAGCAGCTTAGTTTTTGGCTCCTACAATGAGCAGTTCTTC.

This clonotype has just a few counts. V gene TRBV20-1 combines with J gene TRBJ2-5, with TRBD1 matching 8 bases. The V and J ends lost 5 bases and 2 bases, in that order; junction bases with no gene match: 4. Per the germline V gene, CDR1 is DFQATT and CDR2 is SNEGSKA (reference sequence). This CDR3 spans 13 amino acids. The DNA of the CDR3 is TGCAGTGCTGCTAGGACAGGGCAAGAGACCCAGTACTTC. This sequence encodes CSAARTGQETQYF.

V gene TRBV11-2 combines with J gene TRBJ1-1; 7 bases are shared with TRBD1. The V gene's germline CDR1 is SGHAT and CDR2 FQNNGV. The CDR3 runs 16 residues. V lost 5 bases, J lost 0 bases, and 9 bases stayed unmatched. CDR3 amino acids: CASSPGTVYLNTEAFF. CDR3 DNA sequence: TGTGCCAGCAGCCCTGGGACAGTCTATCTGAACACTGAAGCTTTCTTT.

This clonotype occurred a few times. The CDR3 DNA reads as TGTGCCAGCAGCTTAGAGGCCCGACAGGGAAAACTGTTTTTT. Translation gives CASSLEARQGKLFF. The genes are TRBV7-9 and TRBJ1-4, with 7 positions matching TRBD1. Germline V CDR1 and CDR2: SEHNR, FQNEAQ (reference sequence). The V segment lost 1 base and the J segment 10 bases; nucleotides outside the gene matches: 6. The CDR3 is 14 residues long.

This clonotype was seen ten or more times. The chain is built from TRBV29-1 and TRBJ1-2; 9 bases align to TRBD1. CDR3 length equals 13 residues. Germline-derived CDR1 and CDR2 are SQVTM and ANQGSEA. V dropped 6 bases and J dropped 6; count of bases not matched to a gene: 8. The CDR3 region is CSVVSGTGHGYTF. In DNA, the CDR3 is TGCAGCGTCGTCTCCGGGACAGGGCATGGCTACACCTTC.